This T cell receptor beta chain was recovered during a study of Ad26.COV2.S vaccination and SARS-CoV-2 variants. Sequencing was performed with immunoSEQ multiplex PCR; in TCRdb, only in-frame clones are kept and a portion is missing. The sample lists under 400,000 clones; around 87% were seen once. Treatment here: roughly 18 received Ad26.COV2.S at low or high dose, single or two shots; roughly five received placebo; per-sample allocation not given. The samples were gathered on day 63 after the first injection of vaccine or placebo. Wuhan-strain SARS-CoV-2 spike was expressed by the Ad26 vector that made up the vaccine. Germline V gene lookup returns CDR1 LGHNA and CDR2 YSLEER. The V gene lost 1 base and the J gene lost 2 bases, with 3 bases spanning the gap. CDR3 length: 14 residues.

This TCR was sampled from a person aged 18-65 years who received the Ad26.COV2.S COVID-19 vaccine or a placebo. The chain joins TRBV4-3 to TRBJ2-6; D is unclear. The material was peripheral blood, obtained in a trial of Ad26.COV2.S vaccine versus placebo. The DNA for the CDR3 is TGCGCCAGCAGCCAAGCCCCTGGGGCCAACGTCCTGACTTTC. Translation gives CASSQAPGANVLTF.